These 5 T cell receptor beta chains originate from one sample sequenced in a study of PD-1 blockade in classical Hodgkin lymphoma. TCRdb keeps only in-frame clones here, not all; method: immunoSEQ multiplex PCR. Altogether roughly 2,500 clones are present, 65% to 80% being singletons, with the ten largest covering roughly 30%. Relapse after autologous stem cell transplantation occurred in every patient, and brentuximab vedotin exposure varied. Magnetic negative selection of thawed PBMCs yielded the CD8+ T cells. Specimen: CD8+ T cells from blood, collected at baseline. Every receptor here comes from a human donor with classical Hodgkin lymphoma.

In DNA form, the CDR3 reads TGTGCCAGCAGCTTAGGTACCTACACTAGCACAGATACGCAGTATTTT. It is translated as CASSLGTYTSTDTQYF. The chain couples TRBV13 to TRBJ2-3; D gene uncertain. The CDR3 extends over 16 amino acids. The ends were cut back, 0 bases at V and 0 bases at J, with 10 bases in the middle. Germline assignment: CDR1 PRHDT and CDR2 FYEKMQ (reference sequence).

The CDR3 DNA reads as TGTGCCAGCAGCCTCCACCAGGGGAGCGGCACTGAAGCTTTCTTT. Translated, it gives CASSLHQGSGTEAFF. The chain uses TRBV7-2 and TRBJ1-1; TRBD1 might be the D (6 bases). Germline loops: CDR1 SGHTA, CDR2 FQGNSA. The V end lost 5 bases, the J end lost 4 bases, and 17 bases lay between the germline ends. The CDR3 extends over 15 amino acids.

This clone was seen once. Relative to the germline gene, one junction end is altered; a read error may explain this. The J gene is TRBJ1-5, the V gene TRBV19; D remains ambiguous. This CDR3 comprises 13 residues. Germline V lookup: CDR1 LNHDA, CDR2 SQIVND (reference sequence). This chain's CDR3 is CTSSPVSNQPQHF. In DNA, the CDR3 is TGTACCAGTAGTCCAGTTAGCAATCAGCCCCAGCATTTT.

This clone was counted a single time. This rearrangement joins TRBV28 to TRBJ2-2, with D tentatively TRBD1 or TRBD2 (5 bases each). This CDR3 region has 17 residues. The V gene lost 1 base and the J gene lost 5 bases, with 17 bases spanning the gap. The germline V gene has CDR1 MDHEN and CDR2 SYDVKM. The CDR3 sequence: CASSLSGRGPRTGELFF. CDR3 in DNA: TGTGCCAGCAGTTTATCCGGACGGGGACCCCGAACCGGGGAGCTGTTTTTT.

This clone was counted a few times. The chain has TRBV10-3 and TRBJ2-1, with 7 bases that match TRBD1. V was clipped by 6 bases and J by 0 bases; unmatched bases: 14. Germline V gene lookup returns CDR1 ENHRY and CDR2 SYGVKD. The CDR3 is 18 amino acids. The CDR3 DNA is TGTGCCATCAGGGAACCACGAGACAGGGCGAGCTCCTACAATGAGCAGTTCTTC. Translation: CAIREPRDRASSYNEQFF.